A single sample is the source of the 24 T cell receptor beta chains below, sequenced in a study of OX40 agonist ivuxolimab in advanced cancers. TCRdb's table, derived via immunoSEQ multiplex PCR, lists solely in-frame clones and lacks some. The sample carries approximately 67,000 clones, 75% to 95% recorded once. Source: CD4+ or CD8+ T cells sorted from blood, taken in a trial of the OX40 agonist ivuxolimab. The receptors derive from an adult with an advanced solid tumor such as melanoma, head and neck, liver or kidney cancer.

This clone was counted a single time. The chain recombines TRBV5-1 with TRBJ2-7; tentatively, D is TRBD1 (6 bases). CDR3 length equals 14 residues. Germline V gives CDR1 SGHRS, CDR2 YFSETQ. V gave up 2 bases and J gave up 5 bases, with 14 bases separating them. The CDR3 reads CASSFPQGTNEQYF. CDR3 nucleotides: TGCGCCAGCAGCTTCCCCCAGGGGACCAACGAGCAGTACTTC.

The chain combines TRBV6-1 with TRBJ1-3; a weak D match, TRBD1 (5 bases). V was shortened by 1 base and J by 0 bases, with 7 bases between the two germline ends. CDR1 and CDR2 from the germline V gene are MNHNS and SASEGT. The CDR3 loop spans 15 amino acids. CDR3 amino acids: CASSEERGSGNTIYF. For the CDR3, the DNA is TGTGCCAGCAGTGAAGAGAGGGGCTCTGGAAACACCATATATTTT.

This clone came up once. This chain joins TRBV6-4 and TRBJ2-1; D could derive from TRBD1 or TRBD2 (5 bases each). Per the germline V gene, CDR1 is MRHNA and CDR2 is SNTAGT. The V end was cut by 5 bases, the J end by 4 bases, with 18 bases between. The CDR3 covers 16 residues. The DNA for the CDR3 is TGTGCCAGCAGTCCCCGGGGCGGCGCGATTTACAATGAGCAGTTCTTC. Translation: CASSPRGGAIYNEQFF.

V and J are TRBV6-1 and TRBJ1-5, with D maybe TRBD1 (5 bases). This CDR3 is 19 amino acids long. CDR1 is MNHNS and CDR2 is SASEGT in the germline V gene. V was cut by 2 bases and J by 3 bases, with 23 bases left in between. The CDR3 is CASSEYRSPINTYNQPQHF. The CDR3, as DNA: TGTGCCAGCAGTGAATACAGGAGCCCAATCAATACTTACAATCAGCCCCAGCATTTT.

The V and J genes are TRBV28 and TRBJ1-2; TRBD1 matches at 9 bases. Germline V gene lookup returns CDR1 MDHEN and CDR2 SYDVKM. This CDR3 has 15 residues. V shed 5 bases, J shed 3 bases, and the junction held 7 bases outside the gene matches. This CDR3 reads CASSTYRGQDYGYTF. CDR3 DNA: TGTGCCAGCAGTACCTACAGGGGGCAAGACTATGGCTACACCTTC.

The rearrangement joins TRBV30 to TRBJ1-1; possibly TRBD1 for D (5 bases). The V end was cut by 2 bases, the J end by 11 bases, with 12 bases between. The CDR3 runs 11 residues. CDR1 and CDR2 (germline): GTSNPN, SVGIG (reference sequence). Here the CDR3 reads CAWSLGTVAFF. DNA for the CDR3: TGTGCCTGGAGTCTAGGGACGGTGGCTTTCTTT.

This chain connects TRBV28 to TRBJ2-1; 11 bases align to TRBD2. The CDR3 covers 19 residues. CDR1 and CDR2 from the germline V gene are MDHEN and SYDVKM. The trim removed 4 bases at V and 1 base at J, leaving 12 bases unmatched. DNA for the CDR3: TGTGCCAGCAGTTGGCCCACTAGCGGGAGTTTTAGATCCTACAATGAGCAGTTCTTC. Protein: CASSWPTSGSFRSYNEQFF.

The chain combines TRBV27 with TRBJ2-3; tentatively, D is TRBD2 (6 bases). CDR1 and CDR2 from the germline V gene are MNHEY and SMNVEV (reference sequence). V was pared by 4 bases and J by 5 bases, with 19 bases between. CDR3 length: 16 residues. The CDR3 sequence is CASSYVPGGRGDTQYF. The CDR3 DNA reads TGTGCCAGCAGTTATGTCCCCGGGGGTCGGGGAGATACGCAGTATTTT.

This clone was detected only once. The chain links TRBV7-9 to TRBJ1-2; the match to TRBD1 covers 8 bases. Germline assignment: CDR1 SEHNR and CDR2 FQNEAQ (reference sequence). Germline trimming cut 1 base from V and 8 bases from J; bases unmatched to any gene: 9. There are 15 residues in the CDR3. The CDR3 region has the DNA TGTGCCAGCAGCTTAGGTACAGGGGGTTCGCGAGGCTACACCTTC. It translates to CASSLGTGGSRGYTF.

V gene TRBV19 combines with J gene TRBJ2-2; D may be TRBD1 (7 bases). Trimming took off 4 bases at V and 5 bases at J, with 23 bases between the two ends. The germline CDR1 and CDR2 sequences are LNHDA and SQIVND (reference sequence). The CDR3 is 18 residues long. The CDR3 coding sequence is TGTGCCAGTAGTAATTCCAGGGGGACTCTGGCGGTAACCGGGGAGCTGTTTTTT. Amino acids: CASSNSRGTLAVTGELFF.

The chain links TRBV10-3 to TRBJ1-2; possible D gene TRBD1, 5 bases. Germline values: CDR1 ENHRY, CDR2 SYGVKD. This CDR3 is 17 amino acids long. V lost 0 bases and J 0 bases, leaving 14 bases between the germline ends. This chain's CDR3 is CAISESAGYLSNYGYTF. CDR3 in DNA: TGTGCCATCAGTGAGTCGGCAGGGTATCTTTCTAACTATGGCTACACCTTC.

V and J are TRBV4-1 and TRBJ2-7; maybe TRBD1 (5 bases). CDR1 and CDR2 (germline): MGHRA, YSYEKL. V was pared by 0 bases and J by 9 bases, with 15 bases between. The CDR3 totals 14 residues. The CDR3 DNA follows: TGCGCCAGCAGCCAAGAAGGGGAAAAACTGGTGCAGTACTTC. This sequence encodes CASSQEGEKLVQYF.

The chain uses TRBV7-9 and TRBJ1-1, with 7 bases matching TRBD1. Trimming took 1 base from V and 3 from J; bases not matched to a gene: 11. The CDR3 has 17 residues. The germline CDR1 and CDR2 sequences are SEHNR and FQNEAQ (reference sequence). The CDR3 nucleotides read TGTGCCAGCAGCTTAGGAGTCCTAGGGGGCTCGCACACTGAAGCTTTCTTT. It yields the protein CASSLGVLGGSHTEAFF. Supplemented by reference TRBV7-9 and TRBJ1-1, the full variable domain reads DTGVSQNPRHKITKRGQNVTFRCDPISEHNRLYWYRQTLGQGPEFLTYFQNEAQLEKSRLLSDRFSAERPKGSFSTLEIQRTEQGDSAMYLCASSLGVLGGSHTEAFFGQGTRLTVV.

The rearrangement uses TRBV11-3 and TRBJ1-5, with no clear D. Germline CDR1 reads SGHNT; CDR2 reads YENEEA. The CDR3 runs 15 residues. The V end was cut by 2 bases, the J end by 1 base, with 9 bases between. The CDR3 reads CASSLKHRSNQPQHF. CDR3 in DNA: TGTGCCAGCAGCTTAAAGCATCGGAGCAATCAGCCCCAGCATTTT.

This sequence joins TRBV7-2 and TRBJ2-7; the D gene is possibly TRBD2 (5 bases). This CDR3 has 14 amino acids. From germline, CDR1 is SGHTA and CDR2 FQGNSA. The V end lost 4 bases, the J end lost 5 bases, and 15 bases lay between the germline ends. CDR3 nucleotides: TGTGCCAGCAGCTACTCCGCGACGGGGAACGAGCAGTACTTC. Its protein product is CASSYSATGNEQYF.

The chain joins TRBV4-2 to TRBJ2-7; TRBD1 matches 9 bases. With 0 bases clipped from V and 1 base from J, the junction kept 4 bases outside the gene matches. The CDR3 contains 16 residues. Germline CDR1 and CDR2: LGHNA and YNFKEQ. CDR3 region: CASSQEATGGSYEQYF. CDR3 nucleotide sequence: TGTGCCAGCAGCCAAGAAGCGACAGGGGGATCCTACGAGCAGTACTTC.

The chain couples TRBV4-3 to TRBJ1-2, with 8 bases identical to TRBD1. There are 15 residues in the CDR3. After removal of 4 bases from V and 4 bases from J, the junction contained 8 bases not matched to a gene. Germline loops: CDR1 LGHNA, CDR2 YSLEER. DNA for the CDR3: TGCGCCAGCAGCCCCTCAGCAGGGGGCCTCTATGGCTACACCTTC. Its translation: CASSPSAGGLYGYTF.

The J gene is TRBJ2-1, the V gene TRBV6-1; TRBD2 matches 14 bases. Germline trimming cut 3 bases from V and 6 bases from J; bases unmatched to any gene: 7. Per the germline V gene, CDR1 is MNHNS and CDR2 is SASEGT. The CDR3 extends over 17 amino acids. Written as DNA, the CDR3 is TGTGCCAGCAGTGACAGGACTAGCGGGAGGACCGGCAATGAGCAGTTCTTC. It is translated as CASSDRTSGRTGNEQFF.

This chain joins TRBV19 and TRBJ1-1; 8 bases match TRBD1. Germline trimming cut 10 bases from V and 1 base from J; bases unmatched to any gene: 8. Germline V gene sequence: CDR1 LNHDA, CDR2 SQIVND (reference sequence). This CDR3 has 14 amino acids. Here the CDR3 DNA reads TGTGCCACTGCAGGGGGCTGGGGGAACACTGAAGCTTTCTTT. Protein sequence: CATAGGWGNTEAFF.

This chain uses TRBV6-5 with TRBJ2-2, with D possibly matching TRBD2 (5 bases). Trimming removed 2 bases from V and 6 bases from J, with 7 bases in between. Germline V gene lookup returns CDR1 MNHEY and CDR2 SVGAGI. There are 13 residues in the CDR3. The CDR3 loop is CASSYLGAGELFF. CDR3 DNA: TGTGCCAGCAGTTACCTCGGGGCCGGGGAGCTGTTTTTT.

The V and J genes are TRBV27 and TRBJ2-1, with 7 bases lining up with TRBD2. This CDR3 region has 16 residues. The V gene's germline CDR1 is MNHEY and CDR2 SMNVEV (reference sequence). J lost 8 bases, V lost 4 bases, and 14 bases had no gene match. CDR3 in DNA: TGTGCCAGCAGTTGGGGACTACCGGGCCTAGGGCATGAGCAGTTCTTC. This sequence encodes CASSWGLPGLGHEQFF.

The chain links TRBV6-5 to TRBJ2-3; 8 positions agree with TRBD2. This CDR3 contains 13 residues. V was pared by 8 bases and J by 5 bases, with 6 bases of the junction left unmatched. Germline V gene lookup returns CDR1 MNHEY and CDR2 SVGAGI. CDR3 amino acids: CASGLAPRDTQYF. The CDR3 region has the DNA TGTGCCAGCGGACTAGCCCCGAGAGATACGCAGTATTTT.

The chain is built from TRBV7-8 and TRBJ2-7; D is possibly TRBD1 or TRBD2 (7 bases each). Per the germline V gene, CDR1 is SGHVS and CDR2 is FQNEAQ. The CDR3 is 14 amino acids. Trimming left V 5 bases short and J 4 bases short, with 15 bases between. The CDR3 loop is CASSPGQGGYEQYF. The CDR3 bases are TGTGCCAGCAGCCCCGGGCAGGGGGGGTACGAGCAGTACTTC.

The chain recombines TRBV27 with TRBJ2-7; 8 bases fit TRBD1. The CDR3 extends over 14 amino acids. Unmatched junction bases numbered 3, after V lost 3 bases and J lost 2 bases. Germline V CDR1 and CDR2: MNHEY, SMNVEV (reference sequence). The CDR3 sequence: CASSFLDRAYEQYF. In DNA form, the CDR3 reads TGTGCCAGCAGTTTCCTGGACAGGGCCTACGAGCAGTACTTC.